This passage covers 8 T cell receptor beta chains from one sample sequenced in a study of PD-L1 blockade in urothelial cancer. Measured with immunoSEQ multiplex PCR; TCRdb has only the in-frame clones, and not every one. The profile shows fewer than 100,000 clones, around 81% of them singletons. Time point: pretreatment peripheral blood. This specimen was PBMCs, taken around atezolizumab (anti-PD-L1) treatment. Receptors originate from a man aged 35-49 years with urothelial cancer.

This chain joins TRBV27 and TRBJ1-5, with D unclear. Germline CDR1 MNHEY, CDR2 SMNVEV (reference sequence). V was pared by 2 bases and J by 0 bases, with 8 bases between. The CDR3 covers 15 residues. CDR3: CASSLREYSNQPQHF. CDR3 coding DNA: TGTGCCAGCAGTTTACGGGAGTATAGCAATCAGCCCCAGCATTTT.

In this sample, this clone turned up once. This chain joins TRBV9 and TRBJ1-3, with 8 bases that match TRBD1. The CDR3 sequence is 13 residues long. With V trimmed by 3 bases and J by 7 bases, 3 bases remained unmatched. Germline lookup yields CDR1 SGDLS and CDR2 YYNGEE. CDR3 sequence (DNA): TGTGCCAGCAGCGCACAGGGGGAGAACACCATATATTTT. Protein product: CASSAQGENTIYF.

J is TRBJ2-2 and V is TRBV28; D may be TRBD1 (5 bases). This CDR3 contains 12 residues. Germline V CDR1 and CDR2: MDHEN, SYDVKM. The ends were cut back, 5 bases at V and 5 bases at J, with 6 bases in the middle. CDR3 in amino acids: CASSRGTGELFF. CDR3 in DNA: TGTGCCAGCAGTAGGGGTACCGGGGAGCTGTTTTTT. Variable domain in full (rest from reference TRBV28 and TRBJ2-2): DVKVTQSSRYLVKRTGEKVFLECVQDMDHENMFWYRQDPGLGLRLIYFSYDVKMKEKGDIPEGYSVSREKKERFSLILESASTNQTSMYLCASSRGTGELFFGEGSRLTVL.

The V call is TRBV19, the J call TRBJ1-5; no clear D. This CDR3 is 14 amino acids long. The ends were cut back, 7 bases at V and 3 bases at J, with 13 bases in the middle. Germline V gives CDR1 LNHDA, CDR2 SQIVND (reference sequence). The CDR3 loop is CASMEGGINQPQHF. In DNA, the CDR3 is TGTGCCAGTATGGAAGGCGGAATCAATCAGCCCCAGCATTTT.

The chain carries TRBV18 and TRBJ1-1, with 8 bases fitting TRBD1. With V trimmed by 4 bases and J by 1 base, 5 bases remained unmatched. CDR1 and CDR2 from the germline V gene are KGHSH and LQKENI. The length of the CDR3 is 15 residues. CDR3 region: CASSQLQGENTEAFF. In nucleotides, the CDR3 is TGTGCCAGCTCACAACTACAGGGGGAGAACACTGAAGCTTTCTTT.

This clone appeared a few times. This sequence joins TRBV7-3 and TRBJ2-5; maybe TRBD1 (5 bases). CDR1 is SGHTA and CDR2 is FQGTGA in the germline V gene. There are 13 residues in the CDR3. Trimming removed 4 bases at V and 1 base at J, with 7 bases between. The CDR3 bases are TGTGCCAGCAGCTCGACAGCCCAAGAGACCCAGTACTTC. Its protein product is CASSSTAQETQYF.

This chain links TRBV28 with TRBJ2-1, with 8 bases that match TRBD2. The germline V gene encodes CDR1 MDHEN and CDR2 SYDVKM. The CDR3 spans 15 residues. Trimming cost V 5 bases and J 0 bases; bases outside gene matches: 3. The CDR3 reads CASSAGTSSYNEQFF. CDR3 DNA: TGTGCCAGCAGTGCCGGGACTAGCTCCTACAATGAGCAGTTCTTC.

The rearrangement joins TRBV6-5 to TRBJ1-5; D gene uncertain. This CDR3 is built from 12 residues. Per germline, CDR1 MNHEY and CDR2 SVGAGI. V shed 0 bases and J shed 9 bases, with 6 bases lying between them. This CDR3 is CASSYSNGPQHF. The CDR3 DNA sequence: TGTGCCAGCAGTTACTCGAACGGGCCCCAGCATTTT.